Listed below are T cell receptor beta chains from one sample, sequenced in a study of blood T cell repertoires in COVID-19. The repertoire was sequenced with immunoSEQ multiplex PCR; TCRdb's copy has only in-frame clones and lacks some. The table includes about 170,000 clones, about 80% detected once. Sequences were obtained from peripheral blood. Receptors originate from an older woman with acute or convalescent COVID-19. Both conserved end residues are trimmed from each CDR3.

V gene,J gene,CDR3 protein
TRBV5-1,TRBJ1-1,ASSFSLTGHRDTEAF
TRBV4-3,TRBJ2-3,ASSQDLARTDTQY
TRBV10-3,TRBJ2-3,AISYESGTDTQY
TRBV10-3,TRBJ2-3,AISETGQGDTQY
TRBV4-3,TRBJ1-2,ASSQTEQLRYGYT
TRBV30,TRBJ2-2,AWRGPMRTSAKSDTGELF
TRBV9,TRBJ2-7,ASSVATGGLYEQY
TRBV5-1,TRBJ1-1,ASRKDGQPNTEAF
TRBV5-4,TRBJ1-1,ASSLDVSGDTEAF
TRBV19,TRBJ2-3,ASSIAGGTSTDTQY
TRBV21-1,TRBJ1-6,ASSSTTENSPLH
TRBV7-9,TRBJ2-5,ASSPSGEETQY
TRBV6-1,TRBJ1-1,ASSDTGFGEAF
TRBV9,TRBJ2-7,ASGGQGDNEQY
TRBV6-6,TRBJ1-5,ASSTGDQPQH
TRBV6-5,TRBJ2-2,ASTVDRGATGELF
TRBV18,TRBJ2-7,ASSPGLAGGPEQY
TRBV25-1,TRBJ1-4,ASSEFGQGSEKLF
TRBV11-2,TRBJ1-2,ASSFGTTVGYT
TRBV4-1,TRBJ2-5,ASSQRASGTQETQY
TRBV2,TRBJ1-5,ASSEAPQGGD
TRBV5-1,TRBJ2-7,ASSYEAEQY
TRBV9,TRBJ2-1,ASSVAPLAGAYNEQF
TRBV18,TRBJ1-1,ASSRQGAEAF
TRBV6-5,TRBJ1-2,ASRQQGNSYGYT
TRBV3-1/TRBV3-2,TRBJ2-7,ASSHGSYYEQY
TRBV3-1/TRBV3-2,TRBJ2-7,ASSGRPSSYEQY
TRBV4-3,TRBJ1-1,ASSQRTGGWGSNTEAF
TRBV2,TRBJ1-6,ASSEVSRGNSPLH
TRBV6-2/TRBV6-3,TRBJ2-5,ASSFLALGQETQY
TRBV9,TRBJ2-3,ASSVGVGGTDTQY
TRBV30,TRBJ1-1,AWSADRAGAEAF